The following is a T cell receptor (beta chain) sequence with its context. The sample belongs to a study of blood T cell repertoires in COVID-19. Study as a whole: Researchers got acute and convalescent COVID-19 samples from the United States, Italy and Spain. Sample material is recorded as cDNA or gDNA derived from T cells, B-cell-depleted T cells, or PBMCs.

Sequencing was performed with immunoSEQ multiplex PCR; in TCRdb, only in-frame clones are kept and a portion is missing. The table has 300,000 or so clones, about nine tenths seen once. Looked up from germline, CDR1 is SGHRS and CDR2 is YFSETQ. CDR3 length: 14 residues. The V gene lost 1 base and the J gene lost 4 bases, with 10 bases spanning the gap. The sequence derives from a woman aged 40 to 55 with acute or convalescent COVID-19. Input material: peripheral blood. The chain is built from TRBV5-1 and TRBJ2-3; D call uncertain. The DNA of the CDR3 is TGCGCCAGCAGCTTGTCATTGGGCTCAGATACGCAGTATTTT. Protein sequence: CASSLSLGSDTQYF.